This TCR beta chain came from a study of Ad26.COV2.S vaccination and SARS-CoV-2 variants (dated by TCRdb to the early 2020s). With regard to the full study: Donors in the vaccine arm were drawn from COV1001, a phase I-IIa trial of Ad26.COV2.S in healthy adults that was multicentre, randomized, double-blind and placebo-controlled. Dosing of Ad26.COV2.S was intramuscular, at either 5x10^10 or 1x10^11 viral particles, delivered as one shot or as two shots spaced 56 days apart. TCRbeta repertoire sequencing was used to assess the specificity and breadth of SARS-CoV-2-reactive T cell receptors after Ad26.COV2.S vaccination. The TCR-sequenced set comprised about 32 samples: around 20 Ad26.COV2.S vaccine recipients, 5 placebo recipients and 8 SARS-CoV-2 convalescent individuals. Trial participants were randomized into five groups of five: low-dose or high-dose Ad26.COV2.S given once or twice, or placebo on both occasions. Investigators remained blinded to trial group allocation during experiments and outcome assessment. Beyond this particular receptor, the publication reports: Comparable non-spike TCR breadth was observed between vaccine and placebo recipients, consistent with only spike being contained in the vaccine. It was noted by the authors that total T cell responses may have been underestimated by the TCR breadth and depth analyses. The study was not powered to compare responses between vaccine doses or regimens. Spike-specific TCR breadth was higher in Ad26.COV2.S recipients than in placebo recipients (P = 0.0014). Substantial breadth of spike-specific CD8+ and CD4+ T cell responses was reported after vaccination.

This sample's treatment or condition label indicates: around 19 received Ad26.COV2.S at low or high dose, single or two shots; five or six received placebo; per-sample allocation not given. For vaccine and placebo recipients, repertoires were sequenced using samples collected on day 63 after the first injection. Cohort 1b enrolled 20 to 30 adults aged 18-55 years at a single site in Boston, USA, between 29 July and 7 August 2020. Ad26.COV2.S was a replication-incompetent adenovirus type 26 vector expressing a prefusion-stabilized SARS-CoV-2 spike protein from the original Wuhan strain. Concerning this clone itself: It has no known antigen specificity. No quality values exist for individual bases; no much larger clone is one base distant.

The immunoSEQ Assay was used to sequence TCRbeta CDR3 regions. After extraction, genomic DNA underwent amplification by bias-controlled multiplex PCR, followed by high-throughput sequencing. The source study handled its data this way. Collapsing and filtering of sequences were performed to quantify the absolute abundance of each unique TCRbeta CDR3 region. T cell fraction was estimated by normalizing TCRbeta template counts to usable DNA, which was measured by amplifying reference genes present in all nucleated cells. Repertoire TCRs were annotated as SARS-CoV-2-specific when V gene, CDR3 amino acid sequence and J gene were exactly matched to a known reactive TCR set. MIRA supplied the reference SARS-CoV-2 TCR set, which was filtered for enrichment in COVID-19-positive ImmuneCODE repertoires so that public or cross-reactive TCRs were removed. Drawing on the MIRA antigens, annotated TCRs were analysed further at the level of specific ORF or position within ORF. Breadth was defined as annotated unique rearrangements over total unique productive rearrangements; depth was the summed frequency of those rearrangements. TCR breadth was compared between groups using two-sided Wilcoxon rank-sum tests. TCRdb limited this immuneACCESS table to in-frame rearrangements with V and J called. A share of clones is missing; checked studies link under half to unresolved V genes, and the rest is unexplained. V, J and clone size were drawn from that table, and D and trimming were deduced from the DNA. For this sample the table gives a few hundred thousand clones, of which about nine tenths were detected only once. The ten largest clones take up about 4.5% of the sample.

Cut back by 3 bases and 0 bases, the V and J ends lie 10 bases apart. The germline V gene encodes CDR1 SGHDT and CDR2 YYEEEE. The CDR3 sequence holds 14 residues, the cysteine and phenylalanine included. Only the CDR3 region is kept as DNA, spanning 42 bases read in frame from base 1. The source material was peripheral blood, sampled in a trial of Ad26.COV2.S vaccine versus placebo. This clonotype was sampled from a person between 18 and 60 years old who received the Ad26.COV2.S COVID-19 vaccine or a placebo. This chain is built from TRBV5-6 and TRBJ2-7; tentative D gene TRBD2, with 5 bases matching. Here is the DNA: TGTGCCAGCAGCTACGGAGGAACCTCCTACGAGCAGTACTTC. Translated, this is CASSYGGTSYEQYF.